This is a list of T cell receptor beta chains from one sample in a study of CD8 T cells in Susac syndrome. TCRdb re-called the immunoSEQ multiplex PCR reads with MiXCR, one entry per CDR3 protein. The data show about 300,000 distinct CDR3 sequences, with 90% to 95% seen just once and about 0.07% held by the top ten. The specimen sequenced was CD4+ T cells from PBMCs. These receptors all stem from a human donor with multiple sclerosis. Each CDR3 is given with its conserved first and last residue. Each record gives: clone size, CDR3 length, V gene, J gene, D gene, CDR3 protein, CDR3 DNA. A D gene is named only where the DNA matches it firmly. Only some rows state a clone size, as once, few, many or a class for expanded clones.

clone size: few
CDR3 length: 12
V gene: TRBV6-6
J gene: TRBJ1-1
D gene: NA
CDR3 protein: CASSYLNTEAFF
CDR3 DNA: TGTGCCAGCAGTTACTTGAACACTGAAGCTTTCTTT

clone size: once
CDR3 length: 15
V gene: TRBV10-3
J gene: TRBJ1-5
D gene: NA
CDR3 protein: CAISEAGLSNQPQHF
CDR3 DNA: TGTGCCATCAGTGAGGCAGGGTTGAGCAATCAGCCCCAGCATTTT

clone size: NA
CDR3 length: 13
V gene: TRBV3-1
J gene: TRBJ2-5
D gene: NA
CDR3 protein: CASSQDHGTTQYF
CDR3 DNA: TGTGCCAGCAGCCAAGATCATGGAACGACCCAGTACTTC

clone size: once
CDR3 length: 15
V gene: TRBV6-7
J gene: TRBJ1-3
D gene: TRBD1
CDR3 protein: CASRGQIFSGNTIYF
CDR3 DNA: TGTGCCAGCAGGGGACAGATCTTCTCTGGAAACACCATATATTTT

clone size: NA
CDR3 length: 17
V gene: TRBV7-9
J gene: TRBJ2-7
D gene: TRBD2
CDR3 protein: CASSSSPSGGALYEQYF
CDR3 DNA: TGTGCCAGCAGTTCCAGCCCGAGCGGGGGGGCTCTCTACGAGCAGTACTTC

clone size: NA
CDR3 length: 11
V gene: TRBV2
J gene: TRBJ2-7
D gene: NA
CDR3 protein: CASSATYEQYF
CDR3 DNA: TGTGCCAGCAGTGCTACCTACGAGCAGTACTTC

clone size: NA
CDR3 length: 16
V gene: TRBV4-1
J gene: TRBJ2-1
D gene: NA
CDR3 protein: CASSQVDLLTYNEQFF
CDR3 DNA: TGCGCCAGCAGCCAAGTCGACTTACTTACCTACAATGAGCAGTTCTTC

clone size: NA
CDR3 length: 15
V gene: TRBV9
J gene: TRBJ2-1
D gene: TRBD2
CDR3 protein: CASTLGGGSYNEQFF
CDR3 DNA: TGTGCCAGCACCTTAGGCGGGGGATCCTACAATGAGCAGTTCTTC

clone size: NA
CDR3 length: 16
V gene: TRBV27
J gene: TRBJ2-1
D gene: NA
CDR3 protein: CASRHEGARGNNEQFF
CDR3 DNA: TGTGCCAGCAGACACGAAGGGGCGAGGGGAAACAATGAGCAGTTCTTC

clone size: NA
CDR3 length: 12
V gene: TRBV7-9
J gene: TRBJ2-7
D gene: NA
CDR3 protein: CASSLEKWEQYF
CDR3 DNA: TGTGCCAGCAGCTTAGAAAAGTGGGAGCAGTACTTC

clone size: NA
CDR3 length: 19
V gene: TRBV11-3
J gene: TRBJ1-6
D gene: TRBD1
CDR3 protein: CASSLGWGQGASENSPLHF
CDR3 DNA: TGTGCCAGCAGCTTAGGATGGGGACAGGGGGCGTCGGAAAATTCACCCCTCCACTTT

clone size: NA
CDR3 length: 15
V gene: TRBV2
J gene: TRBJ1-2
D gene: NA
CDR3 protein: CASRALKTENYGYTF
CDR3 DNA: TGTGCCAGCAGAGCCCTTAAGACGGAAAACTATGGCTACACCTTC

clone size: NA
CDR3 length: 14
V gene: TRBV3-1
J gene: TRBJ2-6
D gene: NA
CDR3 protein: CASGRKAGANVLTF
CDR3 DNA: TGTGCCAGTGGCAGGAAGGCTGGGGCCAACGTCCTGACTTTC

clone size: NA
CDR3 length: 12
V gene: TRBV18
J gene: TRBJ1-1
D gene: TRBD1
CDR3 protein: CASSPWTGEAFF
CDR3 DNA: TGTGCCAGCTCACCCTGGACAGGAGAAGCTTTCTTT

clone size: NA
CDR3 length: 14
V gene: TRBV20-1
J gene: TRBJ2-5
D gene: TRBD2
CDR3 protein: CSARLTSSWETQYF
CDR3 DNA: TGCAGTGCTCGACTGACTAGCAGCTGGGAGACCCAGTACTTC

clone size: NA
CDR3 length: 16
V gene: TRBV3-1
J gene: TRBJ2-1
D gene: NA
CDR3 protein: CASSQDLASEYNEQFF
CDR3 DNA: TGTGCCAGCAGCCAAGATTTGGCTAGCGAATACAATGAGCAGTTCTTC

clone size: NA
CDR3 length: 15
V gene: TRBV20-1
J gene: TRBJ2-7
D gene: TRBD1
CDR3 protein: CSARDPGTGSYEQYF
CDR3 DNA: TGCAGTGCTAGAGATCCGGGGACAGGGAGCTACGAGCAGTACTTC

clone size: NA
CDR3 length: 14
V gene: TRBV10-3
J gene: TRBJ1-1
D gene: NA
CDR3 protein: CAIKAGNGETEAFF
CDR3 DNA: TGTGCCATCAAGGCGGGTAACGGGGAGACTGAAGCTTTCTTT

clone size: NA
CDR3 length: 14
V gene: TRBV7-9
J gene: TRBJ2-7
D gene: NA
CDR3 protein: CASSLATDTYEQYF
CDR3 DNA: TGTGCCAGCAGCTTAGCGACCGATACCTACGAGCAGTACTTC

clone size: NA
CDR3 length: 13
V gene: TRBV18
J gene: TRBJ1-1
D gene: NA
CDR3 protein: CASSPTEGTEAFF
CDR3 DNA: TGTGCCAGCTCACCGACCGAGGGAACTGAAGCTTTCTTT

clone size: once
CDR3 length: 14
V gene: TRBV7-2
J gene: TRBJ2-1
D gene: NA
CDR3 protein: CASSARDSYNEQFF
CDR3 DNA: TGTGCCAGCAGCGCCCGGGACTCTTACAATGAGCAGTTCTTC

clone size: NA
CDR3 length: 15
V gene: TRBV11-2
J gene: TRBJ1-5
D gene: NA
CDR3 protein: CASSLEGGPGQPQHF
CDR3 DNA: TGTGCCAGCAGCTTAGAGGGGGGCCCGGGTCAGCCCCAGCATTTT

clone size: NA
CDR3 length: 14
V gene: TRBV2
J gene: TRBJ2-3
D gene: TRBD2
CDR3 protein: CASSTSGGTDTQYF
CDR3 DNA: TGTGCCAGCAGTACTAGCGGCGGCACAGATACGCAGTATTTT

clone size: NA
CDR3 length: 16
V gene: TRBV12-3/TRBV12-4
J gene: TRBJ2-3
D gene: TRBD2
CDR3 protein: CASSLGGGGAVDTQYF
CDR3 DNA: TGTGCCAGCAGTTTAGGGGGCGGGGGGGCCGTGGATACGCAGTATTTT

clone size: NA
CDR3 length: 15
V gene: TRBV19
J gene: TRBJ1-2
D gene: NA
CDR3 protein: CASSIDLGRRYGYTF
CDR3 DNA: TGTGCCAGTAGTATAGATTTAGGGAGGAGATATGGCTACACCTTC

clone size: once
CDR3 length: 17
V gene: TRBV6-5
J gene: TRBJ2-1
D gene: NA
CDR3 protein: CASSYSKRWNSYNEQFF
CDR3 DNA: TGTGCCAGCAGTTACTCCAAAAGGTGGAACTCCTACAATGAGCAGTTCTTC

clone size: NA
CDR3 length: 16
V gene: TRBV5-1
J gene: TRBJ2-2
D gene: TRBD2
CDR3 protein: CASSFTTSGASGELFF
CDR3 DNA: TGCGCCAGCAGCTTTACGACTAGCGGGGCGTCCGGGGAGCTGTTTTTT

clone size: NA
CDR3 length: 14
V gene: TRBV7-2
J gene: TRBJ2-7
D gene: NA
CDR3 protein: CASSLRSRAGEQYF
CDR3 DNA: TGTGCCAGCAGCTTACGGTCCCGTGCGGGGGAGCAGTACTTC

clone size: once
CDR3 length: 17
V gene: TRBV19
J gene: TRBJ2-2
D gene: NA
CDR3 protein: CASNGAGRGSNTGELFF
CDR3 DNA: TGTGCCAGTAATGGTGCGGGCAGGGGTTCGAACACCGGGGAGCTGTTTTTT

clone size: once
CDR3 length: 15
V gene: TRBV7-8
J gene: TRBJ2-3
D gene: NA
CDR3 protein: CASSLGGGVGDTQYF
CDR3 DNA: TGTGCCAGCAGCTTAGGGGGGGGCGTTGGAGATACGCAGTATTTT

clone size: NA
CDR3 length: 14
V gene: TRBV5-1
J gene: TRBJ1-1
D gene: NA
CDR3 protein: CASREGTVDTEAFF
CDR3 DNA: TGCGCCAGCAGAGAGGGGACGGTCGACACTGAAGCTTTCTTT

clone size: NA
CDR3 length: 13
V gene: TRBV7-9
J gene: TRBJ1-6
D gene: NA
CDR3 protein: CASGREGSSPLHF
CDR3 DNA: TGTGCCAGCGGCCGCGAAGGCAGTTCACCCCTCCACTTT

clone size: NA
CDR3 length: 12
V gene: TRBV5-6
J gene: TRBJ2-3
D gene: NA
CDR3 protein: CASSLFSDTQYF
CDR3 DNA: TGTGCCAGCAGCTTGTTTTCAGATACGCAGTATTTT

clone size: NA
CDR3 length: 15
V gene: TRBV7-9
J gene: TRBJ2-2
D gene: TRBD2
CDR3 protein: CASRQGLGSTGELFF
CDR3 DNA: TGTGCCAGCAGACAAGGACTAGGGAGCACCGGGGAGCTGTTTTTT

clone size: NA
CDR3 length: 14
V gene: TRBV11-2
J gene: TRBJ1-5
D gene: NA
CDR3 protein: CASSSGISNQPQHF
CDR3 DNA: TGTGCCAGCAGCTCGGGTATTAGCAATCAGCCCCAGCATTTT

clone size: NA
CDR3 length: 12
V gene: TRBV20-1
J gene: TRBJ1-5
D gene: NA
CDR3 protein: CSASRLNQPQHF
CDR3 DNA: TGCAGTGCTAGTCGGCTGAATCAGCCCCAGCATTTT

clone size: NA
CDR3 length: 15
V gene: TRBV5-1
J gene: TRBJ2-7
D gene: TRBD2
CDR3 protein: CASSAASGASYEQYF
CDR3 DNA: TGCGCCAGCAGCGCGGCTAGCGGGGCCTCCTACGAGCAGTACTTC